The clone carrying this TCR beta chain was recorded a few times. No antigen is known for it. The source of the sample is a study of blood T cells in healthy people across ages. The wider study: Roughly one uniquely barcoded beta molecule per two T cells was captured.

Findings of the study overall: As naive T cell percentage varied, TCR beta diversity correlated strongly with it.

Deletions cut 5 bases from V and 1 base from J, with 15 bases between. This CDR3 comprises 16 residues. PCR was performed a second time for about 7 to 12 cycles using a sample-barcoded 5' primer and a J-beta primer mix. TCRdb redid the calling of the 5' RACE reads with MiXCR, one entry per CDR3 protein. In the table there are approximately 880,000 distinct CDR3 sequences, approximately 49% of which are singletons. Sequenced input: blood. The TCR comes from a man younger than 40 in good health. V is TRBV12-3 or TRBV12-4 and J is TRBJ1-5; a possible D gene is TRBD1 (5 bases). The CDR3 DNA sequence: TGTGCCAGCAGTCCCCTACTCTGGGGGAGCAATCAGCCCCAGCATTTT. Translating it yields CASSPLLWGSNQPQHF.